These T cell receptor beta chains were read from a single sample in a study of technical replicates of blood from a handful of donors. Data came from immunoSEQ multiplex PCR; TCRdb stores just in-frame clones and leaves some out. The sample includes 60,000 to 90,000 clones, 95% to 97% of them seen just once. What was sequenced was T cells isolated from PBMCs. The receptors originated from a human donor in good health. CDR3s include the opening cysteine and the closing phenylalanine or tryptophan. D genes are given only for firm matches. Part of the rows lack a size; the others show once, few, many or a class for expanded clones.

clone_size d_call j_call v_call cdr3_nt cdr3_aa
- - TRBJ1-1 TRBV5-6 TGTGCCAGCAGCCCCGACACAGGGTTACCTGAAGCTTTCTTT CASSPDTGLPEAFF
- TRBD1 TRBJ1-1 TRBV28 TGTGCCAGCAGTTTACCCCCAGGACAGGGGGTAGGTACTGAAGCTTTCTTT CASSLPPGQGVGTEAFF
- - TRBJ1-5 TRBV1 TGCACCAGCAGCCAAGATTACCCCAGTCTGGACAGGGACAATCAGCCCCAGCATTTT CTSSQDYPSLDRDNQPQHF
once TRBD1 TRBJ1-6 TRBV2 TGTGCCAGCAGGGGACAGGTTCGGGATTCACCCCTCCACTTT CASRGQVRDSPLHF
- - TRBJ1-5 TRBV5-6 TGTGCCAGCAGCTTGCAGGGGAGGGCTGGCAATCAGCCCCAGCATTTT CASSLQGRAGNQPQHF
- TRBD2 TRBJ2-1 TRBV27 TGTGCCAGCAGCCCCTTGATCACTAGCGGGATTGGTTGGGAGCAGTTCTTC CASSPLITSGIGWEQFF
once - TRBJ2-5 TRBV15 TGTGCCACCAGCAGACCCGAAGAGACCCAGTACTTC CATSRPEETQYF
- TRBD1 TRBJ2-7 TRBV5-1 TGCGCCAGCAGCCTTTCGTCAGACAGGGGTCACCCTTACGAGCAGTACTTC CASSLSSDRGHPYEQYF
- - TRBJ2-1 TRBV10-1 TGCGCCAGCGGAGGTCTACTTGGGTCCTACAATGAGCAGTTCTTC CASGGLLGSYNEQFF
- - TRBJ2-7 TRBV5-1 TGCGCCAGCAGCTTGGCCTTAAACTACGAGCAGTACTTC CASSLALNYEQYF
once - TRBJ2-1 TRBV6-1 TGTGCCAGCCGACAGGTCTCCTACAATGAGCAGTTCTTC CASRQVSYNEQFF
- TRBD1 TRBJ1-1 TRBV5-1 TGCGCCAGCAGCATGGTGACAGGGATGACTGAAGCTTTCTTT CASSMVTGMTEAFF
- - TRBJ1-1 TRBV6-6 TGTGCCAGCAGTCCCCGGGGGGGTCGGGCCACTGAAGCTTTCTTT CASSPRGGRATEAFF
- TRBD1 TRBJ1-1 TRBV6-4 TGTGCCAGCAGTGATGACAGGGGGCCGGACACTGAAGCTTTCTTT CASSDDRGPDTEAFF
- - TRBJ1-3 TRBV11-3 TGTGCCAGCAGCTCGTGGAGGGGCCCTGGAAACACCATATATTTT CASSSWRGPGNTIYF
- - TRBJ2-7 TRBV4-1 TGCGCCAGCAGCCAAGGGAGTGGCAGGGCGAGATACGAGCAGTACTTC CASSQGSGRARYEQYF
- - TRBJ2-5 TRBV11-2 TGTGCCAGCAGCTTACGTCGGGCGCCGGGGGAGACCCAGTACTTC CASSLRRAPGETQYF
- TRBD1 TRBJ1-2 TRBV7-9 TGTGCCAGCAGTCCCGGGACAGGGGCCGGGGAGGACTACACCTTC CASSPGTGAGEDYTF
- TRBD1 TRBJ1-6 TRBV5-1 TGCGCCAGCAGCTTGACGGACAGGGGAGAATTCTCTTCACCCCTCCACTTT CASSLTDRGEFSSPLHF
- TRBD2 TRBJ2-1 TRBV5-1 TGCGCCAGCAGCTCCGAGCGGGGGCATGAGCAGTTCTTC CASSSERGHEQFF
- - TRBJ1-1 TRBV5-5 TGTGCCAGCAGTCGAGGGATTGAAGCTTTCTTT CASSRGIEAFF
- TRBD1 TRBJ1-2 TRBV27 TGTGCCACCGCACCGGGACAGCAAAATGGCTACACCTTC CATAPGQQNGYTF
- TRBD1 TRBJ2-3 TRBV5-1 TGCGCCAGCAGCGCGAGACAGGGGGCAACAGATACGCAGTATTTT CASSARQGATDTQYF
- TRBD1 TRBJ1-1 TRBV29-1 TGCAGCGTTGAAGCCGAACGAAAAGCAGGGGGCACGTGGTTGCACACTGAAGCTTTCTTT CSVEAERKAGGTWLHTEAFF
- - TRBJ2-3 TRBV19 TGTGCCAGTAGTATAAACGGCGGCAGGGGTAAGATAGATACGCAGTATTTT CASSINGGRGKIDTQYF